The following is a T cell receptor beta chain sequence with its context. This clone appeared once. The specificity of this receptor is unknown. No clone much larger than this one lies a single base away; base qualities are absent. The library was made by the immunoSEQ multiplex PCR assay. T cell repertoires were profiled with deep sequencing of rearranged TCR beta loci together with multiparametric flow cytometry. What TCRdb holds here is the immuneACCESS table cut down to in-frame rearrangements. Part of the clones is not present; checked against another copy, under half of the missing clones reflect an unresolved V gene, and the others are unexplained. The sample contains under 65,000 clones, less than 85% of them found a single time. Together, the top ten hold around 2% of the sample. The data are from a study of lymphopenia after photon versus proton radiotherapy (dated by TCRdb to the late 2010s). As for the study more broadly: The immunological effects of photon versus proton radiation therapy were compared in patients with gastrointestinal tumors who developed high-grade lymphopenia. The 20 patients in the cohort had gastrointestinal tumors, were treated with either photon or proton therapy, and subsequently developed lymphopenia. The goal of the study was to characterize the differences between the two radiation modalities in how they affect the immune system. Here is what the overall study found, with its caveats: After the lymphocyte count nadir, oligoclonal expansion, especially of CD8+ Temra cells, was observed in photon-treated repertoires, and the drop in diversity was driven by this expansion. During treatment, patients who received proton therapy stayed relatively stable, whereas patients who received photon therapy lost naive T cells and TCR diversity and gained effector/memory populations. The survival association was assessed only in patients who died, and better survival with proton therapy was presented by the authors as a possibility rather than a demonstrated result. Among patients across the cohort who died, overall survival time showed an inverse correlation with a larger post-nadir drop in TCR diversity.

The clonotype comes from a man aged 55-75 years with pancreatic cancer. The source material was peripheral blood, sampled from a patient treated with proton-based radiotherapy.

The nucleotides read TGTGCCAGCAGGGTGGGGGTCGAGCAGTACTTC. This yields the protein CASRVGVEQYF. The chain is encoded by TRBV6-6 joined to TRBJ2-7, with the D segment possibly TRBD1 or TRBD2, each aligning over 5 bases. The germline V gene (reference sequence) gives CDR1 as MNHNY and CDR2 as SVGAGI. V lost 6 bases and J lost 6 bases; the stretch between them is 9 bases long. Inclusive of the bounding cysteine and phenylalanine, the CDR3 is 11 residues long. Just the 33-base CDR3 DNA is kept, in frame starting at base 1.